The 10 T cell receptor beta chains presented below share a single source sample, sequenced in a study of a mutant IDH1 vaccine in newly diagnosed glioma. These receptors' antigens are unknown. Time point described: week 23, last vaccination. Vaccination used 300 ug of mutant IDH1 20-mer peptide per dose, with topical imiquimod. Clones were read by immunoSEQ multiplex PCR, and TCRdb kept only the in-frame ones, dropping some. The sample includes roughly 19,000 clones, approximately 78% of them seen just once. Material: PBMCs, obtained from a glioma patient whose treatment included an IDH1 peptide vaccine. These receptors were collected from a young man with glioma.

This chain links TRBV5-4 with TRBJ2-2; D is ambiguous. Trimming removed 4 bases at V and 1 base at J, with 14 bases between. Germline V gene sequence: CDR1 SGHNT, CDR2 YYREEE (reference sequence). CDR3 length: 16 amino acids. CDR3 residues: CASSPQITLNTGELFF. The DNA of the CDR3 is TGTGCCAGCAGCCCCCAGATAACCTTGAACACCGGGGAGCTGTTTTTT. Based on the CDR3 plus reference TRBV5-4 and TRBJ2-2, the full variable domain is ETGVTQSPTHLIKTRGQQVTLRCSSQSGHNTVSWYQQALGQGPQFIFQYYREEENGRGNFPPRFSGLQFPNYSSELNVNALELDDSALYLCASSPQITLNTGELFFGEGSRLTVL.

This sequence joins TRBV11-2 and TRBJ2-5; 11 positions agree with TRBD2. CDR3 length: 17 residues. The germline V gene has CDR1 SGHAT and CDR2 FQNNGV. V was clipped by 1 base and J by 5 bases; unmatched bases: 9. CDR3 in DNA: TGTGCCAGCAGCTTAGTAGTTACTAGCGGGAGAGGGGAGACCCAGTACTTC. This sequence encodes CASSLVVTSGRGETQYF.

This chain connects TRBV5-6 to TRBJ1-4; 9 bases agree with TRBD1. Germline values: CDR1 SGHDT, CDR2 YYEEEE. Trimming took 4 bases from V and 6 from J; bases not matched to a gene: 7. CDR3 length: 15 amino acids. DNA of the CDR3: TGTGCCAGCAGCCCCGGGACAGGGTCTTATGAAAAACTGTTTTTT. Translation gives CASSPGTGSYEKLFF.

This CDR3 reads CATSRDLVGRTEAFF. In DNA, the CDR3 is TGTGCCACCAGCAGAGATTTGGTCGGACGGACTGAAGCTTTCTTT. The chain links TRBV15 to TRBJ1-1; D gene ambiguous. Germline loops: CDR1 LNHNV, CDR2 YYDKDF (reference sequence). Trimming removed 0 bases at V and 5 bases at J, with 13 bases between. The CDR3 is 15 amino acids.

This clone was found once. This sequence joins TRBV5-1 and TRBJ2-7; either TRBD1 or TRBD2 may fit D (5 bases each). V was shortened by 0 bases and J by 2 bases, with 12 bases between the two germline ends. CDR3 size: 15 residues. Looked up from germline, CDR1 is SGHRS and CDR2 is YFSETQ. The CDR3 coding sequence is TGCGCCAGCAGCTTGGTCGGGACGGCAACCTACGAGCAGTACTTC. Amino acids: CASSLVGTATYEQYF.

The CDR3 DNA reads TGCGCCAGCAGCCTAGCGGGAGGGCACAATGAGCAGTTCTTC. It encodes CASSLAGGHNEQFF. The gene calls are TRBV5-1 and TRBJ2-1; 12 nucleotides line up with TRBD2. The CDR3 loop spans 14 amino acids. Trimming at V came to 4 bases and at J to 5 bases, leaving 1 base not matched to a gene. The germline CDR1 and CDR2 sequences are SGHRS and YFSETQ.

The chain has TRBV6-1 and TRBJ1-4; D unclear. Germline-derived CDR1 and CDR2 are MNHNS and SASEGT. The germline V and J ends were trimmed by 4 bases and 8 bases, with 17 bases remaining between them. The CDR3 covers 15 residues. CDR3 DNA: TGTGCCAGCAGTGGTAGCTCCATCCTGGGGGAAAAACTGTTTTTT. As protein: CASSGSSILGEKLFF.

The rearrangement links TRBV5-1 to TRBJ2-1, with 8 bases aligning to TRBD2. CDR3 length equals 15 residues. In germline, CDR1 is SGHRS, CDR2 YFSETQ. After removal of 2 bases from V and 2 bases from J, the junction contained 3 bases not matched to a gene. The CDR3 sequence: CASSFQAGAYNEQFF. The CDR3, as DNA: TGCGCCAGCAGCTTTCAAGCGGGAGCCTACAATGAGCAGTTCTTC.

The chain recombines TRBV2 with TRBJ1-1; a possible D gene is TRBD1 (5 bases). V was pared by 8 bases and J by 5 bases, with 12 bases between. Germline loops: CDR1 SNHLY, CDR2 FYNNEI. The CDR3 is made up of 12 amino acids. In DNA form, the CDR3 reads TGTGCCAGCGGATCGAGGGGAACTGAAGCTTTCTTT. Its translation: CASGSRGTEAFF.

As concerns this clone: Other DNA sequences within the sample encode an identical CDR3. The chain couples TRBV25-1 to TRBJ1-6; D gene uncertain. This CDR3 is 14 amino acids long. V lost 1 base and J lost 7, with 8 bases in between. The germline gives CDR1 MGHDK, CDR2 SYGVNS. The CDR3 bases are TGTGCCAGCAGTGAATTGTTGGGGAATTCACCCCTCCACTTT. Translated: CASSELLGNSPLHF. The variable domain in full, with the rest retrieved from reference TRBV25-1 and TRBJ1-6, is EADIYQTPRYLVIGTGKKITLECSQTMGHDKMYWYQQDPGMELHLIHYSYGVNSTEKGDLSSESTVSRIRTEHFPLTLESARPSHTSQYLCASSELLGNSPLHFGNGTRLTVT.